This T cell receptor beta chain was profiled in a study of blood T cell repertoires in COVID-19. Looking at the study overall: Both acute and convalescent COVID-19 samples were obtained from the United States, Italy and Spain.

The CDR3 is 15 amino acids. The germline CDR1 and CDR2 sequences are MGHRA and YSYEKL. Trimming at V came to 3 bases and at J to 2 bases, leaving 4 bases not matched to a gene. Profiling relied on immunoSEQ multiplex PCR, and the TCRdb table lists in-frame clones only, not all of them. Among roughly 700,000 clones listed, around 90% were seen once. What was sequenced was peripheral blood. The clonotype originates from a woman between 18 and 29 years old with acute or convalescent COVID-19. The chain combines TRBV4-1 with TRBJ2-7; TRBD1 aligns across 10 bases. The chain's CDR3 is CASSHPGTGAYEQYF. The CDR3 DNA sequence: TGCGCCAGCAGCCATCCGGGGACAGGGGCCTACGAGCAGTACTTC.